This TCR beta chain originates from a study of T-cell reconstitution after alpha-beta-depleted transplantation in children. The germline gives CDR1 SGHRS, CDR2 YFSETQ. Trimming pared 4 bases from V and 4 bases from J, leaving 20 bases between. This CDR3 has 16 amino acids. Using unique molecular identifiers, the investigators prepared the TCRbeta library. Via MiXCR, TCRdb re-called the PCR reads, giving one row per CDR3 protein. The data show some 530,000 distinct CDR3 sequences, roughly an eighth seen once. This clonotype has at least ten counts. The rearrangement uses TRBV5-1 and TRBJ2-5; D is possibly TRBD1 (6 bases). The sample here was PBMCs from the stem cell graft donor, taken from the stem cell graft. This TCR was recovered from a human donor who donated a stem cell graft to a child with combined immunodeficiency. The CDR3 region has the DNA TGCGCCAGCAGCGAGTTCCCTGGGACACTCACAGAGACCCAGTACTTC. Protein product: CASSEFPGTLTETQYF.